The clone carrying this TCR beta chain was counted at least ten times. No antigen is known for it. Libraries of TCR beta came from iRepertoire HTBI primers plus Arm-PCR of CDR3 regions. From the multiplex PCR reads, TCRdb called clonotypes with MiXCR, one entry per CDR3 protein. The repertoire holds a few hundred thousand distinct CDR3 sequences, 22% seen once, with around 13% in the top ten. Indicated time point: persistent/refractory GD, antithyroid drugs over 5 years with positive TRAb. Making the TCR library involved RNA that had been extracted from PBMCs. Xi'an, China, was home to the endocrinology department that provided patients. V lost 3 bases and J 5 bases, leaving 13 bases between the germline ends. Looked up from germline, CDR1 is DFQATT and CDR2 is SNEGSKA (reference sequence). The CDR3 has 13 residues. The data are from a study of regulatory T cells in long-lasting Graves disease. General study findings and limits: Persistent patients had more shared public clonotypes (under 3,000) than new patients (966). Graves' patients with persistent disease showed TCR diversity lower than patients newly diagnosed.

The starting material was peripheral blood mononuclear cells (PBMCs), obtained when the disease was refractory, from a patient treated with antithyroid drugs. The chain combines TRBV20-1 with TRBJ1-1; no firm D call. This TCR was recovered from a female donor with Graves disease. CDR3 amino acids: CSASARWGTEAFF. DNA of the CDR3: TGCAGTGCTAGTGCCAGGTGGGGAACTGAAGCTTTCTTT.